This T cell receptor (beta chain) was observed in a study of T cells after yellow fever vaccination. Regarding the study as a whole: Clones from primary vaccination mostly reappeared after the booster (around 97% CD4, about 85% CD8).

Trimming cost V 5 bases and J 8 bases, with 6 bases left between them. CDR3 length: 11 residues. The V gene's germline CDR1 is SSHAT and CDR2 FNYEAQ (reference sequence). As regards this clonotype: Its specificity is not known.

TCRdb called the 5' RACE reads again in MiXCR, with one record for every CDR3 protein. This sample carries roughly 120,000 distinct CDR3 sequences, around 7.2% of them seen once, and the ten largest clones take approximately 2.7%. The chain recombines TRBV7-7 with TRBJ2-2; D gene uncertain. This TCR came from a young man who received the YFV17D yellow fever vaccine. The sequencing here drew on CD4+ T cells sorted from PBMCs, taken about 41 days after the first yellow fever vaccination. The CDR3 loop reads CASSARGELFF. The CDR3 DNA reads TGTGCCAGCAGCGCCCGAGGGGAGCTGTTTTTT.